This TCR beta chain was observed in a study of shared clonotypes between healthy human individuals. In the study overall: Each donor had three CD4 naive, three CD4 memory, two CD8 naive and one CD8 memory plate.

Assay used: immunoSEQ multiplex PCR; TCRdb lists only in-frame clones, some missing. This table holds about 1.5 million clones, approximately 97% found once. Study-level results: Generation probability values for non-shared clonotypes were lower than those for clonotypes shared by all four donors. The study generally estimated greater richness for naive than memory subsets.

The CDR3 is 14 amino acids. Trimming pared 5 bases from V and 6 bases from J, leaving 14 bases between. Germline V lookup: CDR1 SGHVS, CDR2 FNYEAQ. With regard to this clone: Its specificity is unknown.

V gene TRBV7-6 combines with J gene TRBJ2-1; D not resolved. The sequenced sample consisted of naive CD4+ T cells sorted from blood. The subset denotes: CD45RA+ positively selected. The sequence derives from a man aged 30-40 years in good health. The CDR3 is CASSQNLWGNEQFF. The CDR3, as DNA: TGTGCCAGCAGCCAGAACTTATGGGGCAATGAGCAGTTCTTC.